Presented here are 13 T cell receptor beta chains from one specimen sequenced in a study of glioma-infiltrating T cells. Amplification of TCR alpha and beta CDR3 regions from RNA used iRepertoire nested multiplex PCR. TCRdb re-called the multiplex PCR reads with MiXCR, one entry per CDR3 protein. The sample lists under 150,000 distinct CDR3 sequences; about 22% were seen once. The specimen was glioma tissue, nonneoplastic brain tissue, or PBMCs (not recorded which). These receptors originate from a human donor with low-grade glioma or glioblastoma, undergoing nonglioma brain surgery, or in good health (not recorded which).

This rearrangement joins TRBV18 to TRBJ1-1; no firm D call. Germline V gene lookup returns CDR1 KGHSH and CDR2 LQKENI. V lost 2 bases to trimming and J lost 6 bases, with 7 bases between them. This CDR3 is 12 amino acids long. CDR3 amino acids: CASSPGSPEAFF. The CDR3, as DNA: TGTGCCAGCTCACCAGGGAGTCCTGAAGCTTTCTTT. The full variable domain, in which reference TRBV18 and TRBJ1-1 provide the parts outside the CDR3, is NAGVMQNPRHLVRRRGQEARLRCSPMKGHSHVYWYRQLPEEGLKFMVYLQKENIIDESGMPKERFSAEFPKEGPSILRIQQVVRGDSAAYFCASSPGSPEAFFGQGTRLTVV.

The rearrangement joins TRBV12-3 or TRBV12-4 to TRBJ2-1, with TRBD1 matching 9 bases. There are 16 residues in the CDR3. V lost 2 bases, J lost 5 bases, and 7 bases stayed unmatched. The CDR3 coding sequence is TGTGCCAGCAGTTTACGTGGGACAGGGATTGACAATGAGCAGTTCTTC. Translating gives CASSLRGTGIDNEQFF.

The CDR3 here is CSARIGGTYEQYV. The DNA for the CDR3 is TGCAGTGCCAGAATCGGGGGGACTTACGAGCAGTACGTC. The V gene is TRBV20-1, the J gene TRBJ2-7, with 7 bases identical to TRBD2. The CDR3 runs to 13 residues. With 6 bases clipped from V and 4 bases from J, the junction kept 9 bases outside the gene matches. The germline gives CDR1 DFQATT, CDR2 SNEGSKA (reference sequence).

This clonotype appeared a few times. At one of its ends the junction is not consistent with the germline gene, which may arise from a read error. The V and J genes are TRBV6-1 and TRBJ2-1, with 14 bases that match TRBD2. Germline CDR1 is MNHNS and CDR2 is SASEGT. CDR3 length: 17 residues. The CDR3 here is CASRGTSGGTSYNEQFF. The CDR3 nucleotides are TGCGCCAGCAGAGGGACTAGCGGGGGAACCTCCTACAATGAGCAGTTCTTC.

This clonotype has ten or more counts. The chain combines TRBV6-6 with TRBJ2-3; 13 bases agree with TRBD2. From germline, CDR1 is MNHNY and CDR2 SVGAGI (reference sequence). The ends lost 0 bases at V and 2 bases at J; junction bases unmatched: 2. The CDR3 is 17 residues long. The CDR3 sequence: CASSYSGTSGITDTQYF. Here the CDR3 DNA reads TGTGCCAGCAGTTACTCGGGGACTAGCGGGATCACAGATACGCAGTATTTT.

This clonotype was counted ten times or more. The chain joins TRBV28 to TRBJ1-6, with D unclear. The V end was cut by 7 bases, the J end by 12 bases, with 16 bases between. There are 13 residues in the CDR3. Germline values: CDR1 MDHEN, CDR2 SYDVKM. The CDR3 bases are TGTGCCAGCACGAATCCCGCTAGACGACCCCTCCACTTT. Residues: CASTNPARRPLHF.

This clonotype was recorded many times. The chain recombines TRBV6-1 with TRBJ2-3; the D gene is possibly TRBD1 (6 bases). The CDR3 is made up of 14 amino acids. Trimming took off 5 bases at V and 0 bases at J, with 9 bases between the two ends. CDR1 and CDR2 (germline): MNHNS, SASEGT. CDR3 residues: CASSRTASTDTQYF. In nucleotides, the CDR3 is TGTGCCAGCAGTAGGACAGCGAGCACAGATACGCAGTATTTT.

This clonotype was picked up a small number of times. The chain joins TRBV5-1 to TRBJ1-1, with 8 bases lining up with TRBD1. V was pared by 3 bases and J by 1 base, with 5 bases of the junction left unmatched. Germline V gene lookup returns CDR1 SGHRS and CDR2 YFSETQ. The CDR3 spans 15 residues. CDR3 in DNA: TGCGCCAGCAGCTCGACAGGGGCCCAGAACACTGAAGCTTTCTTT. It encodes CASSSTGAQNTEAFF. The entire variable domain, with the rest obtained from reference TRBV5-1 and TRBJ1-1, is as follows: KAGVTQTPRYLIKTRGQQVTLSCSPISGHRSVSWYQQTPGQGLQFLFEYFSETQRNKGNFPGRFSGRQFSNSRSEMNVSTLELGDSALYLCASSSTGAQNTEAFFGQGTRLTVV.

The J gene is TRBJ1-1, the V gene TRBV5-8; D gene uncertain. CDR1 is SGHTS and CDR2 is YDEGEE in the germline V gene. The germline V and J ends were trimmed by 2 bases and 7 bases, with 6 bases remaining between them. This CDR3 is built from 11 residues. Here the CDR3 reads CASSFSFEAFF. The CDR3 region has the DNA TGTGCCAGCAGCTTCAGTTTTGAAGCTTTCTTT.

This clonotype was recorded a few times. The chain employs TRBV7-8 and TRBJ1-4, with D possibly matching TRBD1 (6 bases). The V gene's germline CDR1 is SGHVS and CDR2 FQNEAQ. The V end lost 2 bases, the J end lost 4 bases, and 11 bases lay between the germline ends. There are 15 residues in the CDR3. CDR3 nucleotide sequence: TGTGCCAGCAGCTTATCGACAGGCGGTAATGAAAAACTGTTTTTT. This gives the protein CASSLSTGGNEKLFF.

The chain joins TRBV28 to TRBJ2-5; D is uncertain. Germline loops: CDR1 MDHEN, CDR2 SYDVKM. The CDR3 covers 13 residues. Trimming took off 9 bases at V and 2 bases at J, with 13 bases between the two ends. This CDR3 is CASKLAEQETQYF. In nucleotides, the CDR3 is TGTGCCAGTAAGCTGGCAGAACAAGAGACCCAGTACTTC.

The chain joins TRBV7-8 to TRBJ1-1, with D perhaps matching TRBD1 (5 bases). V was shortened by 2 bases and J by 5 bases, with 12 bases between the two germline ends. CDR1 and CDR2 (germline): SGHVS, FQNEAQ. There are 14 residues in the CDR3. The DNA of the CDR3 is TGTGCCAGCAGCTTATCTCTGGGGGTGACTGAAGCTTTCTTT. The encoded protein is CASSLSLGVTEAFF.

This clonotype has only one observation. A read error may explain this, as a much larger clone is one base away. The chain has TRBV6-5 and TRBJ1-1; D is perhaps TRBD1 (5 bases). Per the germline V gene, CDR1 is MNHEY and CDR2 is SVGAGI. The V and J ends lost 11 bases and 1 base respectively, with 17 bases between them. This CDR3 has 14 residues. DNA for the CDR3: TGTGCCGCAAACAGGCGCCGCACGAACACTGAAGCTTTCTTT. Protein sequence: CAANRRRTNTEAFF.